This T cell receptor beta chain is from a study of cytomegalovirus exposure and HLA in healthy donors. As for this clone: As yet, its antigen is unknown.

Notes on the study in general: Later, an analysis found that common viral pathogens appeared to be linked with several of the most significant clusters.

The germline V gene encodes CDR1 MNHEY and CDR2 SMNVEV (reference sequence). V dropped 2 bases and J dropped 7 bases, with 11 bases sitting between them. There are 13 residues in the CDR3. Both 60 Vbeta primers and 13 Jbeta primers went into the PCR. Produced via immunoSEQ multiplex PCR; TCRdb's table is partial and in-frame only. The sample records approximately 92,000 clones, roughly 80% being singletons. Sequencing used PBMCs. The sequence was collected from a girl aged 2 to 10 in good health and CMV-seropositive. The chain recombines TRBV27 with TRBJ1-1; D uncertain. The CDR3 region has the DNA TGTGCCAGCAGTTTAAGGGCGGGCAGTGAAGCTTTCTTT. It yields the protein CASSLRAGSEAFF.